A selection of T cell receptor beta chains follows, all from one sample in a study of beta chain features in type 1 diabetes. Measured with immunoSEQ multiplex PCR; TCRdb has only the in-frame clones, and not every one. Of 900,000 or so clones in the sample, about a sixth are singletons; the top ten hold 0.023%. Sequencing input: naive CD4+ T cells from blood. The receptors were gathered from a young woman in good health. CDR3s include the opening cysteine and the closing phenylalanine or tryptophan. A D gene is named only where the DNA matches it firmly. Expanded clones get a size class; other rows say once, few or many, or leave the size out.

d_call: NA; j_call: TRBJ2-7; v_call: TRBV6-6; clone_size: few; cdr3_aa: CASINRDGYEQYF; cdr3_nt: TGTGCCAGCATTAACCGGGACGGCTACGAGCAGTACTTC
d_call: NA; j_call: TRBJ2-2; v_call: TRBV11-2; clone_size: few; cdr3_aa: CASTTRSSYDTGELFF; cdr3_nt: TGTGCCAGCACCACGAGGAGTTCCTATGACACCGGGGAGCTGTTTTTT
d_call: NA; j_call: TRBJ2-5; v_call: TRBV2; clone_size: few; cdr3_aa: CASSVMETQYF; cdr3_nt: TGTGCCAGCAGTGTCATGGAGACCCAGTACTTC
d_call: NA; j_call: TRBJ2-3; v_call: TRBV28; clone_size: few; cdr3_aa: CASSLGSLDTQYF; cdr3_nt: TGTGCCAGCAGTTTGGGCAGCTTAGATACGCAGTATTTT
d_call: NA; j_call: TRBJ1-2; v_call: TRBV18; clone_size: NA; cdr3_aa: CASSHAAAPYGYTF; cdr3_nt: TGTGCCAGCTCACACGCCGCCGCACCCTATGGCTACACCTTC
d_call: TRBD2; j_call: TRBJ2-3; v_call: TRBV7-8; clone_size: NA; cdr3_aa: CASRGLAGTDTQYF; cdr3_nt: TGTGCCAGCAGGGGACTAGCGGGCACAGATACGCAGTATTTT
d_call: TRBD2; j_call: TRBJ2-7; v_call: TRBV7-6; clone_size: few; cdr3_aa: CASMSSGTYEQYF; cdr3_nt: TGTGCCAGCATGTCTAGCGGAACCTACGAGCAGTACTTC
d_call: NA; j_call: TRBJ2-7; v_call: TRBV28; clone_size: NA; cdr3_aa: CASSFGFSYEQYF; cdr3_nt: TGTGCCAGCAGTTTTGGGTTCTCCTACGAGCAGTACTTC
d_call: NA; j_call: TRBJ2-1; v_call: TRBV14; clone_size: NA; cdr3_aa: CASSQYAPDEQFF; cdr3_nt: TGTGCCAGCAGCCAATATGCTCCCGATGAGCAGTTCTTC
d_call: TRBD2; j_call: TRBJ2-7; v_call: TRBV6-6; clone_size: NA; cdr3_aa: CACRQGTMQYEQYF; cdr3_nt: TGTGCCTGCAGGCAAGGGACTATGCAGTACGAGCAGTACTTC
d_call: TRBD1; j_call: TRBJ2-1; v_call: TRBV2; clone_size: few; cdr3_aa: CASRDRANEQFF; cdr3_nt: TGTGCCAGCAGAGACAGGGCCAATGAGCAGTTCTTC
d_call: NA; j_call: TRBJ2-3; v_call: TRBV5-1; clone_size: NA; cdr3_aa: CASSFLPGSGADTQYF; cdr3_nt: TGCGCCAGCAGCTTTCTCCCCGGGAGCGGCGCAGATACGCAGTATTTT
d_call: NA; j_call: TRBJ2-7; v_call: TRBV28; clone_size: NA; cdr3_aa: CASSRLAEQYF; cdr3_nt: TGTGCCAGCAGTCGACTCGCGGAGCAGTACTTC
d_call: TRBD1; j_call: TRBJ2-7; v_call: TRBV29-1; clone_size: NA; cdr3_aa: CSVQGGQAPYEQYF; cdr3_nt: TGCAGCGTTCAAGGGGGACAGGCTCCCTACGAGCAGTACTTC
d_call: TRBD1; j_call: TRBJ1-2; v_call: TRBV4-2; clone_size: few; cdr3_aa: CASSPDRDHYGYTF; cdr3_nt: TGTGCCAGCAGCCCCGACAGGGATCACTATGGCTACACCTTC
d_call: NA; j_call: TRBJ2-4; v_call: TRBV15; clone_size: NA; cdr3_aa: CATSRGGREWDIQYF; cdr3_nt: TGTGCCACCAGCAGAGGGGGGCGGGAGTGGGACATTCAGTACTTC
d_call: NA; j_call: TRBJ2-5; v_call: TRBV7-2; clone_size: NA; cdr3_aa: CASSLSGGETQYF; cdr3_nt: TGTGCCAGCAGCCTAAGCGGAGGGGAGACCCAGTACTTC
d_call: TRBD2; j_call: TRBJ2-2; v_call: TRBV18; clone_size: few; cdr3_aa: CASSPRLAGDGGELFF; cdr3_nt: TGTGCCAGCTCACCTCGACTAGCGGGAGATGGCGGGGAGCTGTTTTTT
d_call: NA; j_call: TRBJ1-1; v_call: TRBV6-1; clone_size: NA; cdr3_aa: CASSVGIRDTEAFF; cdr3_nt: TGTGCCAGCAGTGTGGGCATTAGGGACACTGAAGCTTTCTTT
d_call: NA; j_call: TRBJ2-5; v_call: TRBV2; clone_size: NA; cdr3_aa: CASKHRGETQYF; cdr3_nt: TGTGCCAGCAAACACCGCGGAGAGACCCAGTACTTC
d_call: TRBD2; j_call: TRBJ2-5; v_call: TRBV5-4; clone_size: NA; cdr3_aa: CASSRFRTSGRETQYF; cdr3_nt: TGTGCCAGCAGCCGATTTCGGACTAGCGGGAGGGAGACCCAGTACTTC
d_call: NA; j_call: TRBJ1-1; v_call: TRBV28; clone_size: NA; cdr3_aa: CASSRTQGFSGF; cdr3_nt: TGTGCCAGCAGCCGAACGCAGGGTTTTTCGGGGTTT
d_call: TRBD1; j_call: TRBJ2-1; v_call: TRBV6-7; clone_size: NA; cdr3_aa: CASSRVRDRGLYYNEQFF; cdr3_nt: TGTGCCAGCAGCCGAGTCCGGGACAGGGGTTTATACTACAATGAGCAGTTCTTC
d_call: TRBD2; j_call: TRBJ2-1; v_call: TRBV2; clone_size: NA; cdr3_aa: CASSKGLAEAYNEQFF; cdr3_nt: TGTGCCAGCAGTAAAGGACTAGCGGAGGCCTACAATGAGCAGTTCTTC
d_call: TRBD1; j_call: TRBJ1-3; v_call: TRBV28; clone_size: NA; cdr3_aa: CASSNRGAGNTIYF; cdr3_nt: TGTGCCAGCAGTAACAGGGGTGCTGGAAACACCATATATTTT
d_call: NA; j_call: TRBJ1-2; v_call: TRBV5-4; clone_size: NA; cdr3_aa: CASSTGLNYGYTF; cdr3_nt: TGTGCCAGCAGCACGGGACTTAACTATGGCTACACCTTC
d_call: TRBD2; j_call: TRBJ2-7; v_call: TRBV29-1; clone_size: few; cdr3_aa: CSVVYGLGPYEQYF; cdr3_nt: TGCAGCGTTGTATACGGACTAGGTCCCTACGAGCAGTACTTC
d_call: NA; j_call: TRBJ2-1; v_call: TRBV28; clone_size: NA; cdr3_aa: CASSKTGPGRNEQFF; cdr3_nt: TGTGCCAGCAGCAAGACCGGCCCAGGGAGGAATGAGCAGTTCTTC
d_call: NA; j_call: TRBJ1-2; v_call: TRBV5-1; clone_size: NA; cdr3_aa: CASSLDKGGRGYTF; cdr3_nt: TGCGCCAGCAGCTTGGATAAGGGGGGCCGAGGCTACACCTTC
d_call: TRBD1; j_call: TRBJ2-2; v_call: TRBV15; clone_size: few; cdr3_aa: CATRQGHTGELFF; cdr3_nt: TGTGCCACTAGACAGGGACACACCGGGGAGCTGTTTTTT
d_call: TRBD1; j_call: TRBJ1-2; v_call: TRBV28; clone_size: NA; cdr3_aa: CASRPGQGINYGYTF; cdr3_nt: TGTGCCAGCAGGCCGGGACAGGGGATTAACTATGGCTACACCTTC
d_call: NA; j_call: TRBJ2-7; v_call: TRBV6-5; clone_size: NA; cdr3_aa: CASSTAGVPYEQYF; cdr3_nt: TGTGCCAGCTCAACCGCAGGGGTTCCCTACGAGCAGTACTTC
d_call: NA; j_call: TRBJ2-1; v_call: TRBV29-1; clone_size: NA; cdr3_aa: CSVVLGSTGYGNEQFF; cdr3_nt: TGCAGCGTTGTTTTGGGGTCAACAGGGTATGGGAATGAGCAGTTCTTC
d_call: TRBD2; j_call: TRBJ2-1; v_call: TRBV29-1; clone_size: few; cdr3_aa: CSVELLAGGHEQFF; cdr3_nt: TGCAGCGTTGAACTGTTAGCGGGAGGCCATGAGCAGTTCTTC
d_call: NA; j_call: TRBJ2-7; v_call: TRBV7-9; clone_size: NA; cdr3_aa: CASSLVGSGSYEQYF; cdr3_nt: TGTGCCAGCAGCTTAGTCGGTAGCGGCTCCTACGAGCAGTACTTC
d_call: TRBD2; j_call: TRBJ2-2; v_call: TRBV10-3; clone_size: NA; cdr3_aa: CAISAGLAGVVTGELFF; cdr3_nt: TGTGCCATCAGTGCCGGACTAGCGGGAGTAGTCACCGGGGAGCTGTTTTTT
d_call: TRBD1; j_call: TRBJ2-3; v_call: TRBV2; clone_size: few; cdr3_aa: CASRLRTGADTQYF; cdr3_nt: TGTGCCAGCAGACTCCGGACAGGCGCAGATACGCAGTATTTT
d_call: TRBD1; j_call: TRBJ2-7; v_call: TRBV13; clone_size: NA; cdr3_aa: CASSFTGATYEQYF; cdr3_nt: TGTGCCAGCAGCTTTACAGGGGCGACCTACGAGCAGTACTTC
d_call: TRBD1; j_call: TRBJ2-7; v_call: TRBV11-2; clone_size: once; cdr3_aa: CASTSGGEQYF; cdr3_nt: TGTGCCAGCACCTCAGGGGGAGAGCAGTACTTC
d_call: TRBD2; j_call: TRBJ2-5; v_call: TRBV7-9; clone_size: NA; cdr3_aa: CASSLSGLARETQYF; cdr3_nt: TGTGCCAGCAGCTTATCGGGACTAGCGAGAGAGACCCAGTACTTC
d_call: NA; j_call: TRBJ2-3; v_call: TRBV13; clone_size: few; cdr3_aa: CASSFYTDTQYF; cdr3_nt: TGTGCCAGCAGCTTCTACACAGATACGCAGTATTTT
d_call: TRBD1; j_call: TRBJ2-5; v_call: TRBV5-1; clone_size: NA; cdr3_aa: CASSSGQMETQYF; cdr3_nt: TGCGCCAGCAGCTCGGGACAGATGGAGACCCAGTACTTC
d_call: NA; j_call: TRBJ2-3; v_call: TRBV7-9; clone_size: NA; cdr3_aa: CASSWRDSRSTDTQYF; cdr3_nt: TGTGCCAGCAGCTGGAGGGACTCCCGTAGCACAGATACGCAGTATTTT
d_call: NA; j_call: TRBJ2-5; v_call: TRBV21-1; clone_size: few; cdr3_aa: CASTPKTGIEETQYF; cdr3_nt: TGTGCCAGCACACCTAAGACAGGGATTGAAGAGACCCAGTACTTC
d_call: NA; j_call: TRBJ2-7; v_call: TRBV9; clone_size: few; cdr3_aa: CASSVDAGYEQYF; cdr3_nt: TGTGCCAGCAGCGTAGATGCGGGATACGAGCAGTACTTC
d_call: NA; j_call: TRBJ2-7; v_call: TRBV21-1; clone_size: NA; cdr3_aa: CASSKEGREWWEQYF; cdr3_nt: TGTGCCAGCAGCAAAGAGGGACGGGAGTGGTGGGAGCAGTACTTC
d_call: NA; j_call: TRBJ2-7; v_call: TRBV6-6; clone_size: NA; cdr3_aa: CASRNQGSFYEQYF; cdr3_nt: TGTGCCAGCAGAAACCAGGGCTCTTTTTACGAGCAGTACTTC
d_call: NA; j_call: TRBJ1-3; v_call: TRBV5-8; clone_size: few; cdr3_aa: CASSFADSSGNTIYF; cdr3_nt: TGTGCCAGCAGCTTCGCGGACAGTTCTGGAAACACCATATATTTT
d_call: NA; j_call: TRBJ2-7; v_call: TRBV11-2; clone_size: few; cdr3_aa: CASSLGLVSYEQYF; cdr3_nt: TGTGCCAGCAGCTTAGGACTAGTCTCCTACGAGCAGTACTTC
d_call: NA; j_call: TRBJ2-5; v_call: TRBV5-8; clone_size: few; cdr3_aa: CASSTVHSKYF; cdr3_nt: TGTGCCAGCAGCACGGTACATTCTAAGTACTTC